This T cell receptor beta chain came from a study of blood T cells in healthy people across ages. General study findings and limits: With donor CMV status unknown, expanded clonotype changes were possibly confounded.

This clonotype was counted between two and nine times. Its antigen is currently unknown. Then a second PCR, running about 6 to 11 cycles, was carried out with a sample-barcoded 5' primer and a J-beta primer mix. TCRdb ran MiXCR on the 5' RACE reads and lists one entry per CDR3 protein. This table holds about 1.7 million distinct CDR3 sequences, under 30% found once. What was sequenced was blood. This TCR came from a woman in her 30s in good health.

In DNA form, the CDR3 reads TGCAGCGTGGACGGTGTAGCGGGGGTGACCGGGGAGCTGTTTTTT. Amino acid sequence: CSVDGVAGVTGELFF. This chain uses TRBV29-1 with TRBJ2-2; 9 nucleotides line up with TRBD2. Looked up from germline, CDR1 is SQVTM and CDR2 is ANQGSEA. V gave up 6 bases and J gave up 5 bases; unmatched junction bases: 10. The CDR3 length is 15 residues.